Below are 14 T cell receptor beta chains sequenced from a single sample in a study of long-term antiretroviral therapy in people with HIV. Researchers ran immunoSEQ v3.0 at survey level. The table came from immunoSEQ multiplex PCR; TCRdb's copy has only in-frame clones and leaves some out. The sample comprises tens of thousands of clones, roughly 78% of which are singletons, and 7.3% rests with the top ten. The material was unsorted PBMCs, obtained 0.3 years after starting antiretroviral therapy. The receptors here all came from a man aged 40-50 years with HIV.

This chain connects TRBV5-4 to TRBJ2-3; possibly TRBD1 for D (6 bases). This CDR3 is built from 14 residues. Trimming pared 0 bases from V and 6 bases from J, leaving 11 bases between. Germline V gene sequence: CDR1 SGHNT, CDR2 YYREEE (reference sequence). This CDR3 reads CASSLAGAGDTQYF. The CDR3 coding sequence is TGTGCCAGCAGCTTGGCAGGGGCGGGCGATACGCAGTATTTT. Full variable domain (remainder filled in from reference TRBV5-4 and TRBJ2-3): ETGVTQSPTHLIKTRGQQVTLRCSSQSGHNTVSWYQQALGQGPQFIFQYYREEENGRGNFPPRFSGLQFPNYSSELNVNALELDDSALYLCASSLAGAGDTQYFGPGTRLTVL.

The V and J genes are TRBV10-3 and TRBJ1-3; no firm D call. Germline V gene lookup returns CDR1 ENHRY and CDR2 SYGVKD. CDR3 length: 14 amino acids. The V end lost 3 bases, the J end lost 3 bases, and 9 bases lay between the germline ends. The CDR3 reads CAISDSRLGNTIYF. For the CDR3, the DNA is TGTGCCATCAGTGACAGCCGCCTTGGAAACACCATATATTTT.

The chain has TRBV7-7 and TRBJ2-5, with a weak D call TRBD2 (5 bases). CDR1 and CDR2 from the germline V gene are SSHAT and FNYEAQ (reference sequence). The CDR3 runs 9 residues. Here the CDR3 reads CALGETQYF. The CDR3 bases are TGTGCACTAGGAGAGACCCAGTACTTC. Full variable domain (missing parts from reference TRBV7-7 and TRBJ2-5): GAGVSQSPRYKVTKRGQDVTLRCDPISSHATLYWYQQALGQGPEFLTYFNYEAQPDKSGLPSDRFSAERPEGSISTLTIQRTEQRDSAMYRCALGETQYFGPGTRLLVL.

V and J are TRBV5-1 and TRBJ2-5; TRBD2 is a possible D gene (5 bases). The CDR3 spans 14 residues. CDR1 is SGHRS and CDR2 is YFSETQ in the germline V gene. With 5 bases removed from V and 2 bases from J, the gap between germline ends came to 13 bases. The CDR3 loop reads CASRYDGNQETQYF. The DNA of the CDR3 is TGCGCCAGCAGGTACGACGGGAATCAAGAGACCCAGTACTTC.

The CDR3 nucleotides read TGTGCCAGCAGCTCCGAGGGCAGGAACTATGGCTACACCTTC. Its translation is CASSSEGRNYGYTF. The gene calls are TRBV13 and TRBJ1-2; D is unclear. This CDR3 spans 14 amino acids. Germline V CDR1 and CDR2: PRHDT, FYEKMQ (reference sequence). V gave up 4 bases and J gave up 2 bases, with 11 bases separating them.

The chain links TRBV18 to TRBJ1-1; D unclear. This CDR3 is built from 12 residues. Germline V gives CDR1 KGHSH, CDR2 LQKENI. Trimming took 6 bases from V and 11 from J, leaving 16 bases between them. CDR3 sequence reads: CASSLNGNSAFF. The CDR3 DNA sequence: TGTGCCAGCTCGCTGAACGGCAACTCGGCTTTCTTT.

The V call is TRBV29-1, the J call TRBJ2-5; 8 bases map to TRBD2. Germline lookup yields CDR1 SQVTM and CDR2 ANQGSEA. This CDR3 contains 13 residues. V shed 3 bases, J shed 4 bases, and the junction held 4 bases outside the gene matches. The CDR3 protein is CSVDRLAGETQYF. Here the CDR3 DNA reads TGCAGCGTTGATAGGCTAGCGGGAGAGACCCAGTACTTC.

In its sample, this clone was seen once. The genes are TRBV10-3 and TRBJ2-1, with 8 bases identical to TRBD2. Trimming removed 0 bases from V and 4 bases from J; junction bases left unmatched: 5. This CDR3 is built from 16 residues. Germline V gene lookup returns CDR1 ENHRY and CDR2 SYGVKD. DNA for the CDR3: TGTGCCATCAGTGAGTCGAGTCAGCGGGAGTACAATGAGCAGTTCTTC. Amino acids: CAISESSQREYNEQFF.

This clone was counted a single time. The V and J genes are TRBV5-1 and TRBJ2-2; D is uncertain. V was pared by 1 base and J by 2 bases, with 9 bases between. Germline V gene lookup returns CDR1 SGHRS and CDR2 YFSETQ. The CDR3 length is 15 residues. CDR3 sequence reads: CASSLSTANTGELFF. The CDR3 DNA sequence: TGCGCCAGCAGCTTGTCTACAGCTAACACCGGGGAGCTGTTTTTT.

The rearrangement uses TRBV7-2 and TRBJ2-1, with D unresolved. The germline V and J ends were trimmed by 2 bases and 4 bases, with 18 bases remaining between them. The CDR3 consists of 17 residues. Germline assignment: CDR1 SGHTA and CDR2 FQGNSA. CDR3 amino acids: CASSLRGGSQIYNEQFF. The CDR3 DNA is TGTGCCAGCAGCTTACGCGGCGGCTCCCAGATTTACAATGAGCAGTTCTTC.

J is TRBJ2-5 and V is TRBV29-1; D is perhaps TRBD1 (6 bases). Germline loops: CDR1 SQVTM, CDR2 ANQGSEA. The CDR3 runs 13 residues. Deletions cut 3 bases from V and 4 bases from J, with 12 bases between. The CDR3 coding sequence is TGCAGCGTTGACCCGACAGGTTTAGAGACCCAGTACTTC. As protein: CSVDPTGLETQYF.

V gene TRBV5-4 combines with J gene TRBJ2-1; a possible D gene is TRBD2 (7 bases). Deletions cut 6 bases from V and 2 bases from J, with 15 bases between. Germline assignment: CDR1 SGHNT and CDR2 YYREEE (reference sequence). The CDR3 has 15 residues. CDR3 amino acids: CASNEGEGTYNEQFF. The CDR3 DNA reads TGTGCCAGCAACGAGGGGGAGGGGACCTACAATGAGCAGTTCTTC. The full variable domain, its missing parts supplied by reference TRBV5-4 and TRBJ2-1, is ETGVTQSPTHLIKTRGQQVTLRCSSQSGHNTVSWYQQALGQGPQFIFQYYREEENGRGNFPPRFSGLQFPNYSSELNVNALELDDSALYLCASNEGEGTYNEQFFGPGTRLTVL.

The chain combines TRBV6-6 with TRBJ1-5, with unresolved D. Germline-derived CDR1 and CDR2 are MNHNY and SVGAGI (reference sequence). The CDR3 runs to 16 residues. V lost 4 bases and J lost 0, with 13 bases in between. CDR3 sequence (DNA): TGTGCCAGCAGTTCCGCCGCAGCAAATAGCAATCAGCCCCAGCATTTT. Protein sequence: CASSSAAANSNQPQHF.

In this sample, this clone turned up once. The rearrangement links TRBV7-2 to TRBJ1-4; D gene uncertain. The ends were cut back, 4 bases at V and 8 bases at J, with 11 bases in the middle. CDR3 length: 13 amino acids. Germline assignment: CDR1 SGHTA and CDR2 FQGNSA. CDR3 nucleotides: TGTGCCAGCAGCTACGTTTCAGGAGAAAAACTGTTTTTT. Amino acid sequence: CASSYVSGEKLFF. The whole variable domain, filled in from reference TRBV7-2 and TRBJ1-4, reads GAGVSQSPSNKVTEKGKDVELRCDPISGHTALYWYRQSLGQGLEFLIYFQGNSAPDKSGLPSDRFSAERTGGSVSTLTIQRTQQEDSAVYLCASSYVSGEKLFFGSGTQLSVL.